This T cell receptor (beta chain) stems from a study of T-cell reconstitution after alpha-beta-depleted transplantation in children. For TCRbeta, the library was prepared with unique molecular identifiers. TCRdb reprocessed the PCR reads via MiXCR and lists one record per CDR3 protein. The repertoire has hundreds of thousands of distinct CDR3 sequences, 9.5% to 13% of them found once; the top ten carry around 22%. This clonotype appeared many times. The antigen is unknown. Study conclusions and caveats: About two months after transplant, alpha-beta T cells reportedly came from several hundred expanded graft clones. Newly generated T cells supplied most T-cell counts and diversity one year post-transplant. Recipient T cells and thymic progenitors that survived were the source of the high TCRbeta diversity seen at day 60 in some patients.

This clonotype was obtained from a male patient aged 2 to 9 who had a stem cell transplant for chronic granulomatous disease, so the T cells may come from the graft donor. The sequencing here drew on peripheral blood, taken 180 days after TCRalphabeta/CD19-depleted stem cell transplant.

CDR3 DNA: TGTGCCAGCAGCGTTTGGGACCACCCCTACGAGCAGTACTTC. As protein: CASSVWDHPYEQYF. This sequence joins TRBV14 and TRBJ2-7; either TRBD1 or TRBD2 may supply D (5 bases each). This CDR3 is built from 14 residues. Germline-derived CDR1 and CDR2 are SGHDN and FVKESK. Trimming took off 5 bases at V and 2 bases at J, with 13 bases between the two ends.